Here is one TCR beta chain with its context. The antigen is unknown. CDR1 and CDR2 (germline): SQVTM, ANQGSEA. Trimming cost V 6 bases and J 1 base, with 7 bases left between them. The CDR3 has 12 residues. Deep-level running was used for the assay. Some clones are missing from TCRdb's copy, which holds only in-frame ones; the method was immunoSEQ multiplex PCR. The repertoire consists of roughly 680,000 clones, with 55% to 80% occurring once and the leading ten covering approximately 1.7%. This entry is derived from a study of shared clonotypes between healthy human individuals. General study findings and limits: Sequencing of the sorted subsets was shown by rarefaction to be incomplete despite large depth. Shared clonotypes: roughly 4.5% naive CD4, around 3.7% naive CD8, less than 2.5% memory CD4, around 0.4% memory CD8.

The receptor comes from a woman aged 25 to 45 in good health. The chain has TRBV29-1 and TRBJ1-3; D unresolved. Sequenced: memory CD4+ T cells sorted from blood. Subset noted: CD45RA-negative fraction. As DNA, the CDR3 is TGCAGCGTGGCGAAGTCTGGAAACACCATATATTTT. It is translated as CSVAKSGNTIYF.